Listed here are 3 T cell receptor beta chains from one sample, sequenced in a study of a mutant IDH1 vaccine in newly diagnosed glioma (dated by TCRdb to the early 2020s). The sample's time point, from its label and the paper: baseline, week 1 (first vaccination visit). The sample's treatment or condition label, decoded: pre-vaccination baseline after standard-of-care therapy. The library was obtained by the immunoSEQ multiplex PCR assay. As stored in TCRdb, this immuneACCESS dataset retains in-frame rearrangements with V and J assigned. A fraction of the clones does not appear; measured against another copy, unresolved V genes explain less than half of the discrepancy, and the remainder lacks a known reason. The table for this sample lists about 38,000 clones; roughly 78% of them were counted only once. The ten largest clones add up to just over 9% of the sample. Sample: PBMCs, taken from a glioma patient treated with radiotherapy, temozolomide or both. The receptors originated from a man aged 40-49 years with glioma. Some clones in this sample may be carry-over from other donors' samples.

The CDR3, as DNA: TGTGCCAGCAGTCCCGACAGGGACTATGGCTACACCTTC. Translating it yields CASSPDRDYGYTF. The gene calls are TRBV6-1 and TRBJ1-2; TRBD1 agrees at 7 bases. V shed 5 bases and J 3 bases; nucleotides not matched to a gene: 3. The germline V gene encodes CDR1 MNHNS and CDR2 SASEGT. This CDR3 has 13 residues.

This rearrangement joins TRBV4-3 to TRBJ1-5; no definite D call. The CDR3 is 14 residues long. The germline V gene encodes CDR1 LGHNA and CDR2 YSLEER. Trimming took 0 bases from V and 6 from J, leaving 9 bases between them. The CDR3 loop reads CASSQDPGRQPQHF. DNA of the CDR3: TGCGCCAGCAGCCAAGATCCGGGCCGTCAGCCCCAGCATTTT.

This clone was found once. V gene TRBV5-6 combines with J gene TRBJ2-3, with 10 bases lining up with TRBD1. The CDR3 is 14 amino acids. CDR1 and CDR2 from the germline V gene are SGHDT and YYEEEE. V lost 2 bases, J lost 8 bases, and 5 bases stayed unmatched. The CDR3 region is CASSFGTGDGTQYF. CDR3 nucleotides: TGTGCCAGCAGCTTTGGGACAGGGGATGGTACGCAGTATTTT.